Each of the 7 T cell receptor beta chains below was sequenced from the same sample in a study of T-cell memory formation after mild COVID-19. TCRdb called the 5' RACE reads again in MiXCR, with one record for every CDR3 protein. The repertoire holds almost 350,000 distinct CDR3 sequences, with under 25% as singletons. Sequences were obtained from PBMCs or a T cell subset sorted from them (not recorded which). These receptor sequences come from a man aged 18 to 30 who had mild COVID-19 (a few samples of this study predate the infection). Cell type and time point are not known.

This clonotype was observed a handful of times. The junction shows a germline mismatch at one end, possibly a read error. This rearrangement joins TRBV4-1 to TRBJ2-7; D gene ambiguous. The CDR3 is 16 residues long. Germline values: CDR1 MGHRA, CDR2 YSYEKL. The CDR3 DNA reads as TGCGCCAGCAGTCAAGATCACGCCCGGGCCCGATACGAGCAGTACTTC. It translates to CASSQDHARARYEQYF.

The chain joins TRBV5-6 to TRBJ1-4; no firm D call. V lost 3 bases to trimming and J lost 8 bases, with 11 bases between them. CDR1 is SGHDT, CDR2 YYEEEE, per germline. The CDR3 loop spans 13 amino acids. The CDR3 coding sequence is TGTGCCAGCAGCTCAGATATAGGGGAAAAACTGTTTTTT. Residues: CASSSDIGEKLFF.

The chain uses TRBV7-9 and TRBJ1-4; tentatively, D is TRBD1 (6 bases). Per germline, CDR1 SEHNR and CDR2 FQNEAQ (reference sequence). The V end was cut by 5 bases, the J end by 6 bases, with 13 bases between. This CDR3 contains 14 residues. CDR3 nucleotides: TGTGCCAGCAGCACGACAGGAGGTCATGAAAAACTGTTTTTT. Its translation: CASSTTGGHEKLFF. The variable domain in full, completed from reference TRBV7-9 and TRBJ1-4, reads DTGVSQNPRHKITKRGQNVTFRCDPISEHNRLYWYRQTLGQGPEFLTYFQNEAQLEKSRLLSDRFSAERPKGSFSTLEIQRTEQGDSAMYLCASSTTGGHEKLFFGSGTQLSVL.

This chain connects TRBV11-2 to TRBJ1-2; D gene ambiguous. CDR3 length: 12 amino acids. V was cut by 0 bases and J by 7 bases, with 6 bases left in between. Looked up from germline, CDR1 is SGHAT and CDR2 is FQNNGV. The chain's CDR3 is CASSLEAGGYTF. DNA of the CDR3: TGTGCCAGCAGCTTAGAAGCGGGTGGCTACACCTTC.

This clonotype was recorded a few times. V and J are TRBV5-1 and TRBJ2-5; D uncertain. The CDR3 consists of 14 residues. Between the trimmed V and J ends, which lost 4 bases and 4 bases, there was a span of 14 bases. Germline loops: CDR1 SGHRS, CDR2 YFSETQ. CDR3 bases: TGCGCCAGCAGCCCGGAATGGGCAATAGAGACCCAGTACTTC. As protein: CASSPEWAIETQYF.

The chain joins TRBV7-2 to TRBJ2-6, with D unclear. With 5 bases removed from V and 4 bases from J, the gap between germline ends came to 12 bases. This CDR3 has 15 amino acids. CDR1 and CDR2 (germline): SGHTA, FQGNSA. CDR3 region: CASSPGSTGANVLTF. For the CDR3, the DNA is TGTGCCAGCAGCCCTGGCTCGACCGGGGCCAACGTCCTGACTTTC. Full variable domain (missing parts from reference TRBV7-2 and TRBJ2-6): GAGVSQSPSNKVTEKGKDVELRCDPISGHTALYWYRQSLGQGLEFLIYFQGNSAPDKSGLPSDRFSAERTGGSVSTLTIQRTQQEDSAVYLCASSPGSTGANVLTFGAGSRLTVL.

The gene calls are TRBV7-8 and TRBJ2-5; no reliable D call. This CDR3 has 14 residues. V lost 1 base to trimming and J lost 0 bases, with 6 bases between them. Per the germline V gene, CDR1 is SGHVS and CDR2 is FQNEAQ. CDR3 sequence (DNA): TGTGCCAGCAGCTTAGGGCAGTACCAAGAGACCCAGTACTTC. Protein sequence: CASSLGQYQETQYF. Based on the CDR3 plus reference TRBV7-8 and TRBJ2-5, the full variable domain is GAGVSQSPRYKVAKRGQDVALRCDPISGHVSLFWYQQALGQGPEFLTYFQNEAQLDKSGLPSDRFFAERPEGSVSTLKIQRTQQEDSAVYLCASSLGQYQETQYFGPGTRLLVL.